The clone carrying this T cell receptor (beta chain) was found a few times. The CDR3 length is 13 residues. With 3 bases removed from V and 4 bases from J, the gap between germline ends came to 9 bases. The germline V gene encodes CDR1 SGHAT and CDR2 FQNNGV. This sample was taken from a study of blood T cell repertoires in COVID-19. Study information: Material from acute and convalescent COVID-19 was sourced from the United States, Italy and Spain.

Two negative PCRs, clearance, or symptom resolution were required of recovered Cohort 3 donors. Data came from immunoSEQ multiplex PCR; TCRdb stores just in-frame clones and leaves some out. Among 450,000 to 500,000 clones listed, around nine tenths were seen once. This receptor was obtained from a woman in her sixties or seventies who had recovered from COVID-19. This chain links TRBV11-2 with TRBJ1-1; D gene unclear. Sequenced sample: PBMCs or T cells enriched from blood (not recorded which). The DNA of the CDR3 is TGTGCCAGCAGCTTTATGCGAGTCACTGAAGCTTTCTTT. It codes for CASSFMRVTEAFF.